These T cell receptor beta chains were read from a single sample in a study of CD8 T cells in ankylosing spondylitis. Via MiXCR, TCRdb re-called the 5' RACE reads, giving one row per CDR3 protein. Of about 840,000 distinct CDR3 sequences listed, around 11% were seen once; the top ten hold 0.51%. Sequencing was performed on blood, either unsorted or a sorted T cell fraction (not recorded which). The receptors were sampled from a male donor with ankylosing spondylitis. Both conserved end residues are part of each CDR3. A row's size may be missing; if present it is once, few, many or a size class.

j_call | v_call | clone_size | cdr3_aa
TRBJ1-2 | TRBV20-1 | - | CSARELTGVYTF
TRBJ2-7 | TRBV11-2 | - | CASSLWDTAYEQYF
TRBJ2-7 | TRBV18 | many | CASSPGTVEYEQYF
TRBJ2-7 | TRBV7-2 | - | CASRLVAGDYEQYF
TRBJ2-5 | TRBV6-5 | - | CASSSRVPGPLYQETQYF
TRBJ1-3 | TRBV7-8 | - | CASSPSRGGVLNTIYF
TRBJ2-3 | TRBV12-5 | many | CASGLVPGLAVSTDTQYF
TRBJ2-7 | TRBV6-1 | - | CASSANGRYEQYF
TRBJ1-2 | TRBV5-1 | few | CASSSTRLDYGYTF
TRBJ1-1 | TRBV3-1 | - | CASRMRGNTEAFF
TRBJ2-2 | TRBV24-1 | few | CATSSPGRTGELFF
TRBJ2-3 | TRBV6-2/TRBV6-3 | - | CASSYFGSSTDTQYF
TRBJ1-1 | TRBV29-1 | many | CSVVDPGVTEAFF
TRBJ1-2 | TRBV6-6 | few | CASSAGPDYGYTF
TRBJ1-1 | TRBV7-6 | - | CASSFGGRLNTEAFF
TRBJ2-4 | TRBV4-1 | - | CASSQDLASGLKNIQYF
TRBJ2-7 | TRBV5-5 | - | CASSLELREQYF
TRBJ2-7 | TRBV4-3 | few | CASSQDLDLRPREQYF
TRBJ2-5 | TRBV20-1 | - | CSAREQGAETQYF
TRBJ2-7 | TRBV27 | few | CASSHGQGGPYEQYF
TRBJ2-3 | TRBV20-1 | - | CSALHPPATQYF
TRBJ2-7 | TRBV20-1 | - | CSAVLIQGPSYEQYF
TRBJ1-4 | TRBV20-1 | few | CSARVAVWEKLFF
TRBJ1-3 | TRBV12-3/TRBV12-4 | many | CASSLGQGNTIYF
TRBJ2-7 | TRBV12-3/TRBV12-4 | few | CASSLSILAGANEQYF
TRBJ2-1 | TRBV5-1 | - | CASSLERGGFEQFF
TRBJ1-4 | TRBV5-1 | many | CASSQTAVANEKLFF
TRBJ2-7 | TRBV6-5 | few | CATITPGLSYEQYF
TRBJ2-7 | TRBV6-2/TRBV6-3 | few | CASRMGPGVSYEQYF
TRBJ1-3 | TRBV12-3/TRBV12-4 | - | CASSLGGMGGNTIYF
TRBJ2-7 | TRBV12-3/TRBV12-4 | - | CASGGRFREQYF
TRBJ2-1 | TRBV5-1 | few | CASSPPSGEQFF
TRBJ1-3 | TRBV9 | - | CASSVEPQGARGNTIYF
TRBJ1-5 | TRBV7-2 | many | CASSPGGQPQHF
TRBJ2-3 | TRBV7-2 | many | CASSLRRRGGRTDTQYF
TRBJ1-6 | TRBV9 | many | CASSVGISSYNSPLHF
TRBJ1-4 | TRBV7-2 | few | CASSRGQGEKLFF
TRBJ2-7 | TRBV5-1 | many | CASSPLGVEQYF
TRBJ2-7 | TRBV20-1 | few | CSARDRREGLPYEQYF
TRBJ1-2 | TRBV10-3 | - | CAIWTGMGYTF
TRBJ2-5 | TRBV5-1 | few | CASSLAGTRRETQYF
TRBJ2-7 | TRBV7-2 | many | CASLTAGNSYEQYF
TRBJ2-1 | TRBV20-1 | few | CSARGGRAAYEQFF
TRBJ2-5 | TRBV3-1 | - | CASSQDPTVETQYF
TRBJ2-1 | TRBV28 | - | CASTRSSGRYNEQFF
TRBJ2-7 | TRBV5-1 | few | CASSLRLGLGRGEQYF
TRBJ1-2 | TRBV11-2 | few | CASSLPFGQGKNGYTF
TRBJ1-2 | TRBV20-1 | many | CSAREPGRGQGGYTF
TRBJ2-3 | TRBV3-1 | few | CASRETGDTQYF
TRBJ2-3 | TRBV25-1 | few | CASSEYRDSFPDTQYF
TRBJ2-3 | TRBV7-2 | many | CASSQDGTDTQYF